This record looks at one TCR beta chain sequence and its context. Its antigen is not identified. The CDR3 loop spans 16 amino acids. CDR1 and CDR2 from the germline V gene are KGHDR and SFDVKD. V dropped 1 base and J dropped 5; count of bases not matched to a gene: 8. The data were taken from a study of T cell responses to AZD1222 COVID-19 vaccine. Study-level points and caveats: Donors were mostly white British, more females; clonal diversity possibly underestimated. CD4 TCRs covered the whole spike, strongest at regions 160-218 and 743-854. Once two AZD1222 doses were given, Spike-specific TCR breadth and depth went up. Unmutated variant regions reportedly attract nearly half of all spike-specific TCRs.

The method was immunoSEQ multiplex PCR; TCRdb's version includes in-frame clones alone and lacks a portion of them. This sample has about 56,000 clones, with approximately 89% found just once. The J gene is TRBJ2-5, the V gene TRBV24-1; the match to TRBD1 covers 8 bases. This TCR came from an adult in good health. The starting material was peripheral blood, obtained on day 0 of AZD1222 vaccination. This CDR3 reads CATSDFSAGGLETQYF. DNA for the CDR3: TGTGCCACCAGTGATTTCTCGGCAGGGGGCCTGGAGACCCAGTACTTC.